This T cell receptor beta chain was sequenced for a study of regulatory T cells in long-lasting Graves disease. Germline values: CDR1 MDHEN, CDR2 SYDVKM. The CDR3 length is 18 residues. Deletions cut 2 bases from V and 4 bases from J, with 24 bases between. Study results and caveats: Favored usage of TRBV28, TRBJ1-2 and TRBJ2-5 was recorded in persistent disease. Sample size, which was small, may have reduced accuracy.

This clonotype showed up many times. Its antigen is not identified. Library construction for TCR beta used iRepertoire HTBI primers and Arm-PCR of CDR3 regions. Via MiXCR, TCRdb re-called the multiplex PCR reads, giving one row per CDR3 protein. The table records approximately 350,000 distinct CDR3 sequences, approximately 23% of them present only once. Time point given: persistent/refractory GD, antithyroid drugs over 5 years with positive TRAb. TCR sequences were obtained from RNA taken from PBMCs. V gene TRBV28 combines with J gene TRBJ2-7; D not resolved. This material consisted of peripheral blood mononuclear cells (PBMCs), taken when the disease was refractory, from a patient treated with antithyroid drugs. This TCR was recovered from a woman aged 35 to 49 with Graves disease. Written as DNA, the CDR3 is TGTGCCAGCAGTTTAGTTGGTGGGCTTTTAGTCAAGCCATACGAGCAGTACTTC. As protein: CASSLVGGLLVKPYEQYF. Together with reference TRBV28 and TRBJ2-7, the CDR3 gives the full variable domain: DVKVTQSSRYLVKRTGEKVFLECVQDMDHENMFWYRQDPGLGLRLIYFSYDVKMKEKGDIPEGYSVSREKKERFSLILESASTNQTSMYLCASSLVGGLLVKPYEQYFGPGTRLTVT.